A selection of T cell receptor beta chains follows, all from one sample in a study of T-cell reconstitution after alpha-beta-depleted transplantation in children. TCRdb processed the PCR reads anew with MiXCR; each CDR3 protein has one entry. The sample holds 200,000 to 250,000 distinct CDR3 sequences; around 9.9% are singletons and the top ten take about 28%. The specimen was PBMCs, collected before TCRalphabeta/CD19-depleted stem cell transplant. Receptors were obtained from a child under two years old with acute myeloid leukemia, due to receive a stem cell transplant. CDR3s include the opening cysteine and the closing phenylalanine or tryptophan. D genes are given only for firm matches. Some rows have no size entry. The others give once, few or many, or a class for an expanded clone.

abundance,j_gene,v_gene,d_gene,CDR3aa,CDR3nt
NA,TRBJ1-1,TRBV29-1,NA,CSVMDGLGTEAFF,TGCAGCGTTATGGACGGGTTGGGCACTGAAGCTTTCTTT
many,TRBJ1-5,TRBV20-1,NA,CSARSFQGQPQHF,TGCAGTGCTAGGTCTTTTCAGGGCCAGCCCCAGCATTTT
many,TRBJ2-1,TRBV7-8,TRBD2,CASRPFLAGGNLSDNEQFF,TGTGCCAGCAGACCATTCCTAGCGGGGGGGAATTTAAGCGACAATGAGCAGTTCTTC
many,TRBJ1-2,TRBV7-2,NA,CASLPWGARYGYTF,TGTGCCAGTCTCCCTTGGGGGGCCCGGTATGGCTACACCTTC
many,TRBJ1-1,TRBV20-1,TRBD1,CSARDWEETGGDEAFF,TGCAGTGCTAGAGATTGGGAAGAGACAGGGGGCGATGAAGCTTTCTTT
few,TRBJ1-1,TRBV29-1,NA,CSVDMTGLGAFF,TGCAGCGTTGATATGACAGGTTTGGGTGCTTTCTTT
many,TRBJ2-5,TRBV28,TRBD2,CASSFSGVQETQYF,TGTGCCAGCAGTTTCAGCGGGGTCCAAGAGACCCAGTACTTC
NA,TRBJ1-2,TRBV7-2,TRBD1,CASSLSGTGFRGYTF,TGTGCCAGCAGCTTATCCGGGACAGGGTTCCGTGGCTACACCTTC
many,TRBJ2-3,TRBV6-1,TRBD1,CASEAGQDYNTQYF,TGTGCCAGCGAGGCGGGACAGGACTACAATACGCAGTATTTT
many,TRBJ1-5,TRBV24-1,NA,CATSDSLGGDQPQHF,TGTGCCACCAGTGACTCCTTGGGGGGCGATCAGCCCCAGCATTTT
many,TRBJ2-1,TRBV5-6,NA,CASSLSRGGRIYGQFF,TGTGCCAGCAGCTTGTCCAGGGGAGGAAGAATTTACGGTCAGTTCTTC